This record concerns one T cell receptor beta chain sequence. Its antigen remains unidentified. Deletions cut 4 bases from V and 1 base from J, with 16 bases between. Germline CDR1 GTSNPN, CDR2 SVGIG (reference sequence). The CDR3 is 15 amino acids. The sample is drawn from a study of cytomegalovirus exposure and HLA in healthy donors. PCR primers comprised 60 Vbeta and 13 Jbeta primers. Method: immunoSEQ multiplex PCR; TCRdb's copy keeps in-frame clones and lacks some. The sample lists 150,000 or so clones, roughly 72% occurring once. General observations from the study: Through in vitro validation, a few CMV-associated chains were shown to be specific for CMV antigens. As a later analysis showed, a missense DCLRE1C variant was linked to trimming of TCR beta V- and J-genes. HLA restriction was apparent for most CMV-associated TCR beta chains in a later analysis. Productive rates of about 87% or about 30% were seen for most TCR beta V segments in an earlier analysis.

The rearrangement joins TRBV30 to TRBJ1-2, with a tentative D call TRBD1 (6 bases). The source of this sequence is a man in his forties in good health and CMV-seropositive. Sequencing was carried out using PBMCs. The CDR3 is CAWILPMDSNYGYTF. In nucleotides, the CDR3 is TGTGCCTGGATCCTGCCAATGGACAGTAACTATGGCTACACCTTC.